This TCR beta chain was retrieved from a study of PD-1 blockade in classical Hodgkin lymphoma. Findings and limits, study-wide: Reports indicated that newly diagnosed patients had lower baseline TCR diversity than healthy donors did.

Data came from immunoSEQ multiplex PCR; TCRdb stores just in-frame clones and leaves some out. In the table there are some 100,000 clones, about 89% of which are singletons. The CDR3 has 14 residues. The V and J ends lost 2 bases and 6 bases respectively, with 8 bases between them. Germline V gene lookup returns CDR1 MNHEY and CDR2 SMNVEV (reference sequence). Each patient's relapse followed autologous stem cell transplantation, and brentuximab vedotin exposure varied. The best responses consisted of complete response, partial response or progressive disease. This clone has only a few counts. Its antigen is not known.

This chain uses TRBV27 with TRBJ1-6; maybe TRBD1 (6 bases). This clonotype was sampled from a human donor with classical Hodgkin lymphoma. Sequenced here: peripheral blood mononuclear cells (PBMCs), sampled before the second cycle of nivolumab. As DNA, the CDR3 is TGTGCCAGCAGTTTACACAGGGTTAATTCACCCCTCCACTTT. This sequence encodes CASSLHRVNSPLHF.